A single sample gave rise to the 11 T cell receptor beta chains below, sequenced in a study of cytomegalovirus exposure and HLA in healthy donors. Primers included in the PCR were 60 Vbeta and 13 Jbeta primers. Sequencing was performed with immunoSEQ multiplex PCR; in TCRdb, only in-frame clones are kept and a portion is missing. The repertoire holds roughly 130,000 clones, with around four fifths as singletons. The sequenced sample consisted of PBMCs. Source of these receptors: a male donor in good health and CMV-seropositive.

The rearrangement uses TRBV15 and TRBJ2-7; a possible D gene is TRBD1 (5 bases). V lost 4 bases, J lost 3 bases, and 13 bases lay in between. The V gene's germline CDR1 is LNHNV and CDR2 YYDKDF (reference sequence). The CDR3 is made up of 14 amino acids. CDR3 amino acids: CATSKARTNYEQYF. CDR3 bases: TGTGCCACCAGCAAAGCCAGGACAAACTACGAGCAGTACTTC.

V usage is TRBV7-6 and J usage is TRBJ2-7; D perhaps matches TRBD1 (6 bases). Trimming cost V 3 bases and J 0 bases, with 12 bases left between them. Germline values: CDR1 SGHVS, CDR2 FNYEAQ. The CDR3 spans 15 residues. The CDR3 nucleotides are TGTGCCAGCAGCTTTAATGCGGACAGCTCCTACGAGCAGTACTTC. This sequence encodes CASSFNADSSYEQYF.

V gene TRBV23-1 combines with J gene TRBJ2-7; D unclear. TRBV23-1 is an ORF for which the function is uncertain. This CDR3 spans 16 amino acids. Trimming removed 0 bases at V and 9 bases at J, with 21 bases between. CDR3 residues: CASSQSRRQTPLRQYF. CDR3 DNA sequence: TGCGCCAGCAGTCAATCTAGGCGGCAAACCCCTCTGCGGCAGTACTTC.

This clone was seen a single time. The rearrangement links TRBV11-2 to TRBJ2-1; 11 nucleotides align to TRBD2. With 1 base clipped from V and 2 bases from J, the junction kept 7 bases outside the gene matches. CDR3 length equals 18 residues. Looked up from germline, CDR1 is SGHAT and CDR2 is FQNNGV. In DNA, the CDR3 is TGTGCCAGCAGCTTAGTTCCGTCTAGCGGGAGGCCCTACAATGAGCAGTTCTTC. Translating it yields CASSLVPSSGRPYNEQFF. The full variable domain, in which reference TRBV11-2 and TRBJ2-1 provide the parts outside the CDR3, is EAGVAQSPRYKIIEKRQSVAFWCNPISGHATLYWYQQILGQGPKLLIQFQNNGVVDDSQLPKDRFSAERLKGVDSTLKIQPAKLEDSAVYLCASSLVPSSGRPYNEQFFGPGTRLTVL.

With respect to this clone: The junction does not match germline at one end; this may be a read error. This chain connects TRBV7-9 to TRBJ1-2; tentatively, D is TRBD1 (5 bases). CDR1 is SEHNR, CDR2 FQNEAQ, per germline (reference sequence). CDR3 size: 15 residues. CDR3 sequence reads: CSSSAPRDRNYGYTF. The CDR3 DNA sequence: TGTTCCAGCAGCGCCCCCAGGGATCGGAACTATGGCTACACCTTC.

This clone was seen a single time. This chain uses TRBV9 with TRBJ2-5, with 7 positions matching TRBD2. Judging by the DNA end, TRBJ2-7 fits better; the J call may be wrong. CDR1 is SGDLS and CDR2 is YYNGEE in the germline V gene. The CDR3 totals 15 residues. CDR3 DNA: TGTGCCAGCAGCGTAGGACTAGCTGATACCTACGAGCAGTACTTC. This translates into CASSVGLADTYEQYF.

The CDR3 nucleotides are TGTGCCAGCAGCCGTGTTACAGGGGGCGATGATGGCTACACCTTC. This codes for CASSRVTGGDDGYTF. The chain carries TRBV7-9 and TRBJ1-2; 9 bases agree with TRBD1. Germline V lookup: CDR1 SEHNR, CDR2 FQNEAQ (reference sequence). The CDR3 is 15 amino acids. The V and J ends lost 5 bases and 6 bases, in that order; junction bases with no gene match: 10.

The chain links TRBV19 to TRBJ1-4; no reliable D call. The CDR3 sequence is 15 residues long. V dropped 5 bases and J dropped 5 bases, with 15 bases sitting between them. CDR1 is LNHDA and CDR2 is SQIVND in the germline V gene (reference sequence). The CDR3 here is CASSPRSSPNEKLFF. In DNA form, the CDR3 reads TGTGCCAGTAGTCCTCGGAGTAGCCCAAATGAAAAACTGTTTTTT.

The genes are TRBV27 and TRBJ2-7; D unresolved. The CDR3 runs 13 residues. V was pared by 4 bases and J by 1 base, with 8 bases between. CDR1 and CDR2 from the germline V gene are MNHEY and SMNVEV (reference sequence). Here the CDR3 reads CASSYAVSYEQYF. The CDR3 nucleotides read TGTGCCAGCAGTTACGCGGTTTCCTACGAGCAGTACTTC.

The chain links TRBV27 to TRBJ2-3, with D tentatively TRBD2 (5 bases). The germline gives CDR1 MNHEY, CDR2 SMNVEV (reference sequence). The V end lost 5 bases, the J end lost 0 bases, and 9 bases lay between the germline ends. The CDR3 sequence is 14 residues long. This CDR3 reads CASSKAASTDTQYF. CDR3 coding DNA: TGTGCCAGCAGTAAAGCGGCAAGCACAGATACGCAGTATTTT.

The count of this clone is one. The V call is TRBV2, the J call TRBJ1-5, with TRBD1 identical over 11 bases. After removal of 6 bases from V and 7 bases from J, the junction contained 8 bases not matched to a gene. The germline CDR1 and CDR2 sequences are SNHLY and FYNNEI. The CDR3 is 15 residues long. This chain's CDR3 is CASRAGQGAYQPQHF. The CDR3 DNA is TGTGCCAGCAGGGCTGGACAGGGGGCATACCAGCCCCAGCATTTT.